These T cell receptor beta chains were read from a single sample in a study of CD8 T cells in ankylosing spondylitis. Each CDR3 protein gets one entry after TCRdb re-called the 5' RACE reads with MiXCR. This table holds just under 550,000 distinct CDR3 sequences, over 9.5% found once. Sequencing was done on a sample of blood, either unsorted or a sorted T cell fraction (not recorded which). The receptors shown here come from a male donor with ankylosing spondylitis. CDR3s include the opening cysteine and the closing phenylalanine or tryptophan.

13,TRBV5-6,CASSFKPTGELFF
12,TRBV11-2,CASSLQNYGYTF
14,TRBV30,CAWSFGRLQETQYF
14,TRBV19,CATLGQGINTEAFF
13,TRBV12-3/TRBV12-4,CASTPWVNTEAFF
13,TRBV20-1,CSATSSYGDEQFF
17,TRBV9,CASSVALRTGSTDTQYF
15,TRBV7-2,CASSSGQIGTDTQYF
14,TRBV20-1,CSAPGLRASGEQYF
13,TRBV20-1,CSAPADSDSPLHF
14,TRBV12-3/TRBV12-4,CASRGTGDFRGYTF
13,TRBV20-1,CSARVRGLGGQYF
11,TRBV12-3/TRBV12-4,CASRTVDTQYF